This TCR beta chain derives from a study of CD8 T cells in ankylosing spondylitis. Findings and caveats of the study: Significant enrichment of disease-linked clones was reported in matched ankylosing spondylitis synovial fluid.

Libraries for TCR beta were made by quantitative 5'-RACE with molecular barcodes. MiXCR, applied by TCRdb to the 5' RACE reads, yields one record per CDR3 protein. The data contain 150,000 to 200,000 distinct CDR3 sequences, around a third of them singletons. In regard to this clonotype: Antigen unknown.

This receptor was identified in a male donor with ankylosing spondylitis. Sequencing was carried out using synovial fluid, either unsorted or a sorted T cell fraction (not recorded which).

CDR3 sequence: CSAPDRDRFDGNTIYF. CDR3 coding DNA: TGCAGTGCTCCGGACAGGGATCGTTTTGATGGAAACACCATATATTTT. This chain connects TRBV20-1 to TRBJ1-3; 8 nucleotides match TRBD1. This CDR3 spans 16 amino acids. Germline V gene data show CDR1 as DFQATT and CDR2 as SNEGSKA (reference sequence). The V and J ends lost 5 bases and 3 bases, in that order; junction bases with no gene match: 12.